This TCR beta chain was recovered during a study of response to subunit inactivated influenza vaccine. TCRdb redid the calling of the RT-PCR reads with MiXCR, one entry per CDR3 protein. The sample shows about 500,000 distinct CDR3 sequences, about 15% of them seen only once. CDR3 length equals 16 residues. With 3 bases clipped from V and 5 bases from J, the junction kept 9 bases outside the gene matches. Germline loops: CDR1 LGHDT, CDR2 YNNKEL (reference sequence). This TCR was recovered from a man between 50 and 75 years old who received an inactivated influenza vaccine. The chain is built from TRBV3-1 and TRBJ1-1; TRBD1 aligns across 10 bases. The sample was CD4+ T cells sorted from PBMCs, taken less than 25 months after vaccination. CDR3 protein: CASSHDDRGRETEAFF. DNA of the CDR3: TGTGCCAGCAGCCACGATGACAGGGGGCGCGAGACTGAAGCTTTCTTT.